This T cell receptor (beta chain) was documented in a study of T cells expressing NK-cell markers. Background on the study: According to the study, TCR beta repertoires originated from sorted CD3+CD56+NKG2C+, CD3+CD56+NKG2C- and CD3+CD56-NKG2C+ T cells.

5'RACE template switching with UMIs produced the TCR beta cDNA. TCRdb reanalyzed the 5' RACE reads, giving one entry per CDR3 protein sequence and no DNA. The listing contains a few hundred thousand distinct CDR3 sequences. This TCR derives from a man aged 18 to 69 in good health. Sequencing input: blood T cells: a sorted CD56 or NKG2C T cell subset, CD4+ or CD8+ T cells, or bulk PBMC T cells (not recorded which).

The chain's CDR3 is CASSDPGQGKNIQYF. The chain combines TRBV6-1 with TRBJ2-4; TCRdb gives TRBD1 as the D gene, but with no DNA this cannot be confirmed. The CDR3 totals 15 residues. Germline-derived CDR1 and CDR2 are MNHNS and SASEGT.